These 19 T cell receptor beta chains were sequenced from one sample in a study of CD8+ T cells in alopecia areata. Once RNA had been extracted, it was reverse transcribed into cDNA to act as the sequencing template. The protocol was immunoSEQ multiplex PCR, while the TCRdb copy is restricted to in-frame clones and leaves out a portion. The profile covers 90,000 to 130,000 clones, with 50% to 75% appearing a single time and approximately 12% taken by the ten largest. Described treatment: oral pan-JAK inhibitor, 5-10 mg twice daily. The starting material was CD8+ T cells sorted from blood, obtained at week 24, from a patient treated with tofacitinib. The source of these receptors is a human donor with alopecia areata.

The chain couples TRBV7-3 to TRBJ1-6; D gene unclear. V lost 5 bases and J lost 9, with 11 bases in between. The CDR3 contains 13 residues. Germline V gene data show CDR1 as SGHTA and CDR2 as FQGTGA. The CDR3 coding sequence is TGTGCCAGCAGCCTCTCCCTGGGTTCACCCCTCCACTTT. Its translation is CASSLSLGSPLHF.

This clone was observed a few times. The rearrangement joins TRBV30 to TRBJ2-7; D unclear. CDR1 is GTSNPN, CDR2 SVGIG, per germline (reference sequence). The ends were cut back, 4 bases at V and 1 base at J, with 5 bases in the middle. The CDR3 runs 11 residues. The CDR3 bases are TGTGCCTGGACGCATTCCTACGAGCAGTACTTC. Protein sequence: CAWTHSYEQYF.

This clone was recorded a few times. A read error may produce the germline difference seen at one junction end. The chain couples TRBV10-3 to TRBJ2-1, with 8 bases that match TRBD2. CDR3 length: 15 residues. CDR1 and CDR2 from the germline V gene are ENHRY and SYGVKD. CDR3 region: CASSSSGGSYNEQFF. DNA of the CDR3: TGTGCCAGCAGTTCGAGCGGGGGCTCCTACAATGAGCAGTTCTTC.

DNA of the CDR3: TGTGCCAGCAGTGGTAATGGGGATCGAGGCAATCAGCCCCAGCATTTT. This sequence encodes CASSGNGDRGNQPQHF. The rearrangement joins TRBV6-6 to TRBJ1-5; no clear D gene. V lost 5 bases, J lost 2 bases, and 16 bases lay in between. This CDR3 comprises 16 residues. The germline V gene encodes CDR1 MNHNY and CDR2 SVGAGI (reference sequence).

V is TRBV19 and J is TRBJ2-1, with 9 bases that match TRBD1. The CDR3 is 15 amino acids. Germline V lookup: CDR1 LNHDA, CDR2 SQIVND (reference sequence). V dropped 4 bases and J dropped 2; count of bases not matched to a gene: 3. The CDR3 is CASSTGTGPYNEQFF. As DNA, the CDR3 is TGTGCCAGTAGTACCGGGACAGGGCCCTACAATGAGCAGTTCTTC.

This clone was detected only a few times. The V call is TRBV27, the J call TRBJ2-3, with 14 bases identical to TRBD2. The CDR3 consists of 16 residues. CDR1 and CDR2 (germline): MNHEY, SMNVEV (reference sequence). V lost 5 bases, J lost 2 bases, and 3 bases stayed unmatched. The CDR3 protein is CASSPTSGGATDTQYF. CDR3 coding DNA: TGTGCCAGCAGTCCGACTAGCGGGGGGGCCACAGATACGCAGTATTTT.

V is TRBV15 and J is TRBJ1-4; possible D gene TRBD1, 5 bases. Trimming removed 3 bases at V and 7 bases at J, with 12 bases between. The CDR3 sequence is 14 residues long. Germline loops: CDR1 LNHNV, CDR2 YYDKDF (reference sequence). The CDR3 DNA sequence: TGTGCCACCAGCAGTTTCCAGGGAGGTGAAAAACTGTTTTTT. Protein sequence: CATSSFQGGEKLFF.

This clone turned up a few times. The gene calls are TRBV13 and TRBJ1-1; TRBD1 is a possible D gene (5 bases). The length of the CDR3 is 17 residues. V was cut by 2 bases and J by 4 bases, with 20 bases left in between. Looked up from germline, CDR1 is PRHDT and CDR2 is FYEKMQ (reference sequence). Here the CDR3 reads CASSLMGESGWFTEAFF. CDR3 sequence (DNA): TGTGCCAGCAGCTTAATGGGGGAGAGTGGTTGGTTCACTGAAGCTTTCTTT.

This clone was seen a handful of times. The rearrangement links TRBV2 to TRBJ2-7; no definite D call. Germline values: CDR1 SNHLY, CDR2 FYNNEI. With 3 bases removed from V and 5 bases from J, the gap between germline ends came to 14 bases. This CDR3 contains 14 residues. The CDR3 loop is CASSEGPGGHEQYF. As DNA, the CDR3 is TGTGCCAGCAGTGAGGGTCCGGGTGGCCACGAGCAGTACTTC.

This clone was observed a handful of times. V gene TRBV19 combines with J gene TRBJ2-2; D is unresolved. The V and J ends lost 3 bases and 4 bases respectively, with 9 bases between them. Germline CDR1 reads LNHDA; CDR2 reads SQIVND (reference sequence). The CDR3 sequence is 14 residues long. CDR3 nucleotides: TGTGCCAGTAGTATCCCAGAGCTCACCGGGGAGCTGTTTTTT. Amino acids: CASSIPELTGELFF.

This clone was counted between two and nine times. V usage is TRBV6-1 and J usage is TRBJ1-1, with 8 bases fitting TRBD1. Germline trimming cut 3 bases from V and 2 bases from J; bases unmatched to any gene: 8. CDR1 and CDR2 (germline): MNHNS, SASEGT. The CDR3 consists of 16 residues. In DNA form, the CDR3 reads TGTGCCAGCAGTGATTACAGGGGGACCTTTAACACTGAAGCTTTCTTT. Its protein is CASSDYRGTFNTEAFF.

The table lists this clone with a count of one. The chain combines TRBV9 with TRBJ1-1; D unresolved. Trimming shortened V by 3 bases and J by 5 bases, and 8 bases separated the two germline ends. Looked up from germline, CDR1 is SGDLS and CDR2 is YYNGEE. The CDR3 covers 12 residues. CDR3 region: CASSDGDTEAFF. CDR3 bases: TGTGCCAGCAGCGACGGAGATACTGAAGCTTTCTTT. The entire variable domain, with the rest obtained from reference TRBV9 and TRBJ1-1, is as follows: DSGVTQTPKHLITATGQRVTLRCSPRSGDLSVYWYQQSLDQGLQFLIQYYNGEERAKGNILERFSAQQFPDLHSELNLSSLELGDSALYFCASSDGDTEAFFGQGTRLTVV.

The V and J genes are TRBV27 and TRBJ1-6; TRBD1 aligns across 7 bases. Germline CDR1 is MNHEY and CDR2 is SMNVEV (reference sequence). This CDR3 has 17 residues. Unmatched junction bases numbered 11, after V lost 0 bases and J lost 9 bases. The CDR3 nucleotides are TGTGCCAGCAGTTTATCCCGAGGGACAGTGAGGGGTTCACCCCTCCACTTT. It yields the protein CASSLSRGTVRGSPLHF.

In this sample, this clone turned up a few times. The CDR3 protein is CASNAPTGDQETQYF. CDR3 bases: TGTGCCAGCAATGCCCCGACAGGGGACCAAGAGACCCAGTACTTC. J is TRBJ2-5 and V is TRBV7-9; 8 bases align to TRBD1. The CDR3 is 15 amino acids. With 7 bases clipped from V and 0 bases from J, the junction kept 7 bases outside the gene matches. Germline lookup yields CDR1 SEHNR and CDR2 FQNEAQ (reference sequence).

As for this clone: This sample also contains other DNA sequences that code for the same CDR3. The genes are TRBV27 and TRBJ1-5; possibly TRBD1 for D (5 bases). This CDR3 has 15 amino acids. The V gene's germline CDR1 is MNHEY and CDR2 SMNVEV (reference sequence). V dropped 2 bases and J dropped 0 bases, with 8 bases sitting between them. The CDR3 reads CASSLLQGSNQPQHF. CDR3 nucleotides: TGTGCCAGCAGTTTACTGCAGGGTAGCAATCAGCCCCAGCATTTT.

The CDR3 loop is CATSPGKSNQPQHF. CDR3 sequence (DNA): TGTGCCACCAGCCCGGGGAAAAGTAATCAGCCCCAGCATTTT. The chain is built from TRBV15 and TRBJ1-5; D is uncertain. Trimming removed 5 bases from V and 4 bases from J, with 12 bases in between. The CDR3 runs to 14 residues. The V gene's germline CDR1 is LNHNV and CDR2 YYDKDF (reference sequence).

This chain uses TRBV10-2 with TRBJ2-7; 8 bases line up with TRBD1. The junction had 8 bases not matched to a gene; V was cut back by 7 bases and J by 0 bases. The CDR3 sequence is 15 residues long. CDR1 and CDR2 from the germline V gene are WSHSY and SAAADI. The CDR3 loop is CASIDRGPISYEQYF. The CDR3 DNA sequence: TGCGCCAGCATCGACAGGGGACCTATCTCCTACGAGCAGTACTTC.

The rearrangement links TRBV29-1 to TRBJ2-7; 7 nucleotides line up with TRBD2. The CDR3 covers 15 residues. Germline V gene sequence: CDR1 SQVTM, CDR2 ANQGSEA. V lost 1 base, J lost 2 bases, and 8 bases stayed unmatched. CDR3 coding DNA: TGCAGCGTTGAAGCTTTGCGGGGGACCGCCTACGAGCAGTACTTC. Translated, it gives CSVEALRGTAYEQYF.

The CDR3 sequence: CASSPRTGSYGYTF. As DNA, the CDR3 is TGCGCCAGCAGCCCTCGGACAGGTTCCTATGGCTACACCTTC. V gene TRBV4-3 combines with J gene TRBJ1-2; 7 bases are a match to TRBD1. V lost 4 bases, J lost 4 bases, and 6 bases stayed unmatched. Germline assignment: CDR1 LGHNA and CDR2 YSLEER. The CDR3 totals 14 residues.